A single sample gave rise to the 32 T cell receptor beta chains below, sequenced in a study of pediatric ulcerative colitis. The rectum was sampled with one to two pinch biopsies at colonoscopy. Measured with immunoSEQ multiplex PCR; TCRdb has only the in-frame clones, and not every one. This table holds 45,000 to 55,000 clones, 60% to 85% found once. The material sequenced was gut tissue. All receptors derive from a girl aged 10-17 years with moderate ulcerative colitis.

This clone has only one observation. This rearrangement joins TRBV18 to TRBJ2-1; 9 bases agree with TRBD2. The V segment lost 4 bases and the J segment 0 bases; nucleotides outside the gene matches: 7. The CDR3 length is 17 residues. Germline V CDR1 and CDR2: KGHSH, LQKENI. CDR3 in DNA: TGTGCCAGCTCACTCCGGCGGGAGGGGGTCTCCTACAATGAGCAGTTCTTC. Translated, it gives CASSLRREGVSYNEQFF.

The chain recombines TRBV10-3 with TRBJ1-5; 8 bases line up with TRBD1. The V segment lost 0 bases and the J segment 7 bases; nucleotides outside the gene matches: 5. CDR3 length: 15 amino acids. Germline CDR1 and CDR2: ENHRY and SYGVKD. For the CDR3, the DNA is TGTGCCATCAGTGAGTCGGGGCAGGGGGCCCAGCCCCAGCATTTT. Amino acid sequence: CAISESGQGAQPQHF.

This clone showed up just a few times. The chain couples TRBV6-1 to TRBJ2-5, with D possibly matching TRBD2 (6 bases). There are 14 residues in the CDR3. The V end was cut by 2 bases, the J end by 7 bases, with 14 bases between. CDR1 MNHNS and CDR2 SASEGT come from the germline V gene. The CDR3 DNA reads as TGTGCCAGCAGTGAATCCGTCGGACTAAGGACCCAGTACTTC. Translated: CASSESVGLRTQYF.

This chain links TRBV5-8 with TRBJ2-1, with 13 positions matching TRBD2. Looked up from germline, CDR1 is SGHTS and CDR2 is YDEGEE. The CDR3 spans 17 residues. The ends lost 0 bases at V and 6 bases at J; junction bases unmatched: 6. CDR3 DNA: TGTGCCAGCAGCTTGGAACTAGCGGGAGGGATTTTCAATGAGCAGTTCTTC. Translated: CASSLELAGGIFNEQFF.

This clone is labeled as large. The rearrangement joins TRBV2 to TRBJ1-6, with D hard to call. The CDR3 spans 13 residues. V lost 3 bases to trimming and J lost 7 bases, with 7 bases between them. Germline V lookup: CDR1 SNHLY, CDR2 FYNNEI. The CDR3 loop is CASSEWSNSPLHF. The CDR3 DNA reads TGTGCCAGCAGTGAGTGGTCCAATTCACCCCTCCACTTT.

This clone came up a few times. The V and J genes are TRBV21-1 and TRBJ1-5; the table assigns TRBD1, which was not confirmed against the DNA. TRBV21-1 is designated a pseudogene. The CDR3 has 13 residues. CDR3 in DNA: TGTGCCAGCAGCAACAGTAACAATCAGCCCCAGCATTTT. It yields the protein CASSNSNNQPQHF.

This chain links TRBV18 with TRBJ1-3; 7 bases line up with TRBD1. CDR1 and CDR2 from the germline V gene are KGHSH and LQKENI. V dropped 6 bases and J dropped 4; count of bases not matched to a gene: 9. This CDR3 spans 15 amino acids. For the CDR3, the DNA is TGTGCCAGCTCGGAGGGGGCGCCGGCGGGAAACACCATATATTTT. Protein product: CASSEGAPAGNTIYF.

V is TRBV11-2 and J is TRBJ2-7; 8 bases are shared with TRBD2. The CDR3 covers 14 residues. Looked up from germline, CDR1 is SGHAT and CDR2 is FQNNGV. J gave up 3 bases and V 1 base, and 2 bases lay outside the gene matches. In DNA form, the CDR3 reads TGTGCCAGCAGCTTAGTTAGCGGGGACTACGAGCAGTACTTC. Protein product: CASSLVSGDYEQYF. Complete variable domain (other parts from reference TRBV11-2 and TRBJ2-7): EAGVAQSPRYKIIEKRQSVAFWCNPISGHATLYWYQQILGQGPKLLIQFQNNGVVDDSQLPKDRFSAERLKGVDSTLKIQPAKLEDSAVYLCASSLVSGDYEQYFGPGTRLTVT.

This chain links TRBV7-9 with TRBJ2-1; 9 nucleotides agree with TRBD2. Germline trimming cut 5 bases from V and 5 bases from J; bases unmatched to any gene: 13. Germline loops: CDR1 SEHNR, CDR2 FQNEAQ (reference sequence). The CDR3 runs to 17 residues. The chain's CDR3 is CASSTRLAERGNNEQFF. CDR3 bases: TGTGCCAGCAGCACCAGACTAGCGGAGAGAGGGAACAATGAGCAGTTCTTC.

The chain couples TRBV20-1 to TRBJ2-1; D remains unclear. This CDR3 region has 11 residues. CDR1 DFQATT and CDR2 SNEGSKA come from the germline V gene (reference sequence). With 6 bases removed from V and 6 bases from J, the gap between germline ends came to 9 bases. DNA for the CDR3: TGCAGTGCCCACTGGGGCAATGAGCAGTTCTTC. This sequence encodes CSAHWGNEQFF.

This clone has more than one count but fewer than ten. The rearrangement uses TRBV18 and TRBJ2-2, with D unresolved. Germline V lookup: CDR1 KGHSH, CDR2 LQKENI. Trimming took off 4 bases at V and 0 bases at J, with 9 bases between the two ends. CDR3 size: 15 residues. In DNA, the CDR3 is TGTGCCAGCTCACGGCAAGAGCCGAACACCGGGGAGCTGTTTTTT. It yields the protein CASSRQEPNTGELFF.

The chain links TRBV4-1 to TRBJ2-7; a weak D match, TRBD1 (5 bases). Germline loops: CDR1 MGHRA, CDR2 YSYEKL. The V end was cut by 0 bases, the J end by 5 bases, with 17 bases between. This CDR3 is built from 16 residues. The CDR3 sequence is CASSQEWGSRAHEQYF. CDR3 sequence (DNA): TGCGCCAGCAGCCAAGAGTGGGGCAGTCGGGCCCACGAGCAGTACTTC.

The CDR3: CSVISGSTGEQYF. CDR3 DNA sequence: TGCAGCGTCATTAGCGGGAGTACGGGGGAGCAGTACTTC. The V and J genes are TRBV29-1 and TRBJ2-7, with 9 bases fitting TRBD2. V lost 6 bases, J lost 7 bases, and 10 bases stayed unmatched. The CDR3 length is 13 residues. CDR1 and CDR2 (germline): SQVTM, ANQGSEA.

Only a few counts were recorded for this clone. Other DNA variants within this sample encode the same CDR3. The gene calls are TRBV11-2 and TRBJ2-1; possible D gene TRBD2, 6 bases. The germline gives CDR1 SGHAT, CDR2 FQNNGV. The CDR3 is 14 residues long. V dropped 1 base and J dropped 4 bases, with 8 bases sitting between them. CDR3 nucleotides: TGTGCCAGCAGCTTAGCGGGGACTTACAATGAGCAGTTCTTC. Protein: CASSLAGTYNEQFF.

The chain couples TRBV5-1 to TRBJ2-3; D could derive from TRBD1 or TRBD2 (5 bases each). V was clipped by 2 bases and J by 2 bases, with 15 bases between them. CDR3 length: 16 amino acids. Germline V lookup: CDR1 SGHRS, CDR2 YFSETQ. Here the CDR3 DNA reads TGCGCCAGCAGCTTAGGGGCGGGCGATGCCACAGATACGCAGTATTTT. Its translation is CASSLGAGDATDTQYF.

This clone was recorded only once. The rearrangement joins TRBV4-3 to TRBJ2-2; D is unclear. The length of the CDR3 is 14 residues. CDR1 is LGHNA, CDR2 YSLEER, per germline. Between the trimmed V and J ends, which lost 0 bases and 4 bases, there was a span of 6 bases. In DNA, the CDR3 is TGCGCCAGCAGCCAAGAGTGGTCCACCGGGGAGCTGTTTTTT. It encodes CASSQEWSTGELFF.

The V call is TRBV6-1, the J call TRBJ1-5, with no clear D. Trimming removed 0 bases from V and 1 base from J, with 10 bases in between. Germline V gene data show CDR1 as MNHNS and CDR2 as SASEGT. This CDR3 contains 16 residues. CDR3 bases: TGTGCCAGCAGTGAAGCCCCGAGTAGGAGCAATCAGCCCCAGCATTTT. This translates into CASSEAPSRSNQPQHF.

CDR3 DNA sequence: TGTGCCAGCAGCCGGGACAGGGGAGATACGCAGTATTTT. Protein sequence: CASSRDRGDTQYF. The V and J genes are TRBV11-1 and TRBJ2-3, with 10 bases aligning to TRBD1. This CDR3 is 13 amino acids long. V shed 5 bases, J shed 5 bases, and the junction held 1 base outside the gene matches. Per the germline V gene, CDR1 is SGHAT and CDR2 is FQDESV (reference sequence). Full variable domain (outside the CDR3, taken from reference TRBV11-1 and TRBJ2-3): EAEVAQSPRYKITEKSQAVAFWCDPISGHATLYWYRQILGQGPELLVQFQDESVVDDSQLPKDRFSAERLKGVDSTLKIQPAELGDSAMYLCASSRDRGDTQYFGPGTRLTVL.

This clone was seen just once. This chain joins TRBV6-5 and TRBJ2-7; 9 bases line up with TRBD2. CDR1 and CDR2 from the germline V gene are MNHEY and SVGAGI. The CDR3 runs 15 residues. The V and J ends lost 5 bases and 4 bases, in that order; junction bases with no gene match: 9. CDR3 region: CASSPAGGGVYEQYF. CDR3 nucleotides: TGTGCCAGCAGTCCGGCGGGAGGGGGCGTATACGAGCAGTACTTC.

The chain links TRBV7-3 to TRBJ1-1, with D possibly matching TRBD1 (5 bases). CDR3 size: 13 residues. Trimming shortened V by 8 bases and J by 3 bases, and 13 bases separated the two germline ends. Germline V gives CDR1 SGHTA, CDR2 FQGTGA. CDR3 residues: CASAMTADTEAFF. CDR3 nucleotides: TGTGCCAGCGCTATGACAGCGGACACTGAAGCTTTCTTT. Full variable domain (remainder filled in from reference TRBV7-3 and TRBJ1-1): GAGVSQTPSNKVTEKGKYVELRCDPISGHTALYWYRQSLGQGPEFLIYFQGTGAADDSGLPNDRFFAVRPEGSVSTLKIQRTERGDSAVYLCASAMTADTEAFFGQGTRLTVV.

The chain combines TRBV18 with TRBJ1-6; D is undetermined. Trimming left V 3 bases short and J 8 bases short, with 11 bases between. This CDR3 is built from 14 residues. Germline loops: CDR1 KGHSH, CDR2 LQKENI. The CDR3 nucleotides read TGTGCCAGCTCACCGCGAGCGTTCGATTCACCCCTCCACTTT. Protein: CASSPRAFDSPLHF.

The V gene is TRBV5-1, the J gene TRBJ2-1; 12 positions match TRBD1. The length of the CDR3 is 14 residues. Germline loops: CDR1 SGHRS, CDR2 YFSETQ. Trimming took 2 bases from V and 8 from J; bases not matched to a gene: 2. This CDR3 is CASSFGTGGDEQFF. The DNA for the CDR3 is TGCGCCAGCAGCTTCGGGACAGGGGGCGATGAGCAGTTCTTC.

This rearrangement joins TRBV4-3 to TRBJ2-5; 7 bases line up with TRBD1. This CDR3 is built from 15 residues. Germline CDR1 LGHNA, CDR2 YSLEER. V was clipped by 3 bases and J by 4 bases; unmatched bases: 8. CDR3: CASSHTGAPLETQYF. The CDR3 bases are TGCGCCAGCAGCCATACAGGGGCTCCCCTAGAGACCCAGTACTTC.

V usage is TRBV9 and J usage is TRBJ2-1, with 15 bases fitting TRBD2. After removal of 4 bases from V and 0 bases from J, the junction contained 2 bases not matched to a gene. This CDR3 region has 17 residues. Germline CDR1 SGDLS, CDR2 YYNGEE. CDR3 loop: CASSRTSGGASYNEQFF. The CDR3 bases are TGTGCCAGCAGCCGGACTAGCGGGGGGGCCTCCTACAATGAGCAGTTCTTC.

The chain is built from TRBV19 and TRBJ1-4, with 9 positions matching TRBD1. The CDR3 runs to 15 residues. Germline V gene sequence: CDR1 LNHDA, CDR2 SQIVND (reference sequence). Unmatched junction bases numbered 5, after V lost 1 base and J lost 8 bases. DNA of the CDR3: TGTGCCAGTAGTATAGTCACAGGGGGCTTCGAAAAACTGTTTTTT. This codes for CASSIVTGGFEKLFF.

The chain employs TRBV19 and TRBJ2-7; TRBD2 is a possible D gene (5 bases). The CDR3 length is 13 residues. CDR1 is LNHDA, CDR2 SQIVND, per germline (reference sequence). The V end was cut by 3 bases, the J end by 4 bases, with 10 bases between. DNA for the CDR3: TGTGCCAGTAGTATGGAGGCAGCTTACGAGCAGTACTTC. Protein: CASSMEAAYEQYF. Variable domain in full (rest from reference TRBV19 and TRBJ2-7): DGGITQSPKYLFRKEGQNVTLSCEQNLNHDAMYWYRQDPGQGLRLIYYSQIVNDFQKGDIAEGYSVSREKKESFPLTVTSAQKNPTAFYLCASSMEAAYEQYFGPGTRLTVT.

The CDR3: CSVEARKGSTEAFF. The CDR3, as DNA: TGCAGCGTTGAAGCACGGAAAGGGAGCACTGAAGCTTTCTTT. This rearrangement joins TRBV29-1 to TRBJ1-1; no definite D call. This CDR3 is 14 amino acids long. The germline V gene has CDR1 SQVTM and CDR2 ANQGSEA. The V end lost 1 base, the J end lost 4 bases, and 13 bases lay between the germline ends.

CDR3 residues: CASLKSSGEKLFF. CDR3 in DNA: TGTGCCAGCCTTAAAAGCAGTGGTGAAAAACTGTTTTTT. The chain combines TRBV2 with TRBJ1-4, with D uncertain. The V end lost 8 bases, the J end lost 7 bases, and 14 bases lay between the germline ends. The CDR3 length is 13 residues. The V gene's germline CDR1 is SNHLY and CDR2 FYNNEI.

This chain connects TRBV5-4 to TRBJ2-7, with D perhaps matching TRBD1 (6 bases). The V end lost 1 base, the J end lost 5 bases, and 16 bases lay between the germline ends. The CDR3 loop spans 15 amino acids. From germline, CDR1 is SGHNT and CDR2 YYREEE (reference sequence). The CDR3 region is CASSLLGTSYHEQYF. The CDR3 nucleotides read TGTGCCAGCAGCTTGTTAGGGACATCCTACCACGAGCAGTACTTC.

CDR3: CASSLAAGTGALSSGYTF. For the CDR3, the DNA is TGTGCCAGCAGCTTGGCCGCCGGGACAGGGGCCCTCTCGAGTGGCTACACCTTC. This chain uses TRBV5-6 with TRBJ1-2; TRBD1 matches 10 bases. This CDR3 has 18 amino acids. CDR1 is SGHDT, CDR2 YYEEEE, per germline. The V segment lost 0 bases and the J segment 7 bases; nucleotides outside the gene matches: 15. Drawing the rest from reference TRBV5-6 and TRBJ1-2, the complete variable domain is DAGVTQSPTHLIKTRGQQVTLRCSPKSGHDTVSWYQQALGQGPQFIFQYYEEEERQRGNFPDRFSGHQFPNYSSELNVNALLLGDSALYLCASSLAAGTGALSSGYTFGSGTRLTVV.

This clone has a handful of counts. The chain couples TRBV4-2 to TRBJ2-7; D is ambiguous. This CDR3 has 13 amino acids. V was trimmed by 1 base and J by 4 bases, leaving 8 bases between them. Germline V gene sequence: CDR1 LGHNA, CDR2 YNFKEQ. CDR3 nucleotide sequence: TGTGCCAGCAGCCAAGCTAAGGAATACGAGCAGTACTTC. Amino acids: CASSQAKEYEQYF.

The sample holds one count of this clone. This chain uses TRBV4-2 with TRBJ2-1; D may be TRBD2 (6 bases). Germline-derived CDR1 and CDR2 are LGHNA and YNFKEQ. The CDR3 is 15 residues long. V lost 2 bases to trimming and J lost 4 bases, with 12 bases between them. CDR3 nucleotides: TGTGCCAGCAGCCAAACACCAGGAGGGTACAATGAGCAGTTCTTC. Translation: CASSQTPGGYNEQFF.